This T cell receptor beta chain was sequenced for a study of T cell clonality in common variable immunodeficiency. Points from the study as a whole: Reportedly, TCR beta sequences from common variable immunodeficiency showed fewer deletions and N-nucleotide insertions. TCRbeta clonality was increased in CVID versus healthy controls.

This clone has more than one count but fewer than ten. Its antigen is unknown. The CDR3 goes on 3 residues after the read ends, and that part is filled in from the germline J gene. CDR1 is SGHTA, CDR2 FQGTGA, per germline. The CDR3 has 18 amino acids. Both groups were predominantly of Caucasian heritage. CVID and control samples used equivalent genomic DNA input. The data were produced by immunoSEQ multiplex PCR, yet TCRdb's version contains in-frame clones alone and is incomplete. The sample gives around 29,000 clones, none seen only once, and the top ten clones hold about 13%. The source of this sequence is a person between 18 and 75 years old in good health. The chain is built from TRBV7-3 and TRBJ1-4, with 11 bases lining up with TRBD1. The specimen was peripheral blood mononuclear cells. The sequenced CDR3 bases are TGTGCCAGCAGCTTAAAGCCCTGGGGGACAGGGGGGTATTCACCA. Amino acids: CASSLKPWGTGGYSP. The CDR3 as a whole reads CASSLKPWGTGGYSPLFF.